This passage covers 26 T cell receptor beta chains from one sample sequenced in a study of CD8+CD57+ T cells in acquired aplastic anemia. Patients chosen for sequencing had CD8+CD57+ cells that had expanded, as shown by flow cytometry. For CDR3 and TCR beta VDJ profiling, genomic DNA was the template used. TCRdb called the reads again in MiXCR, with one record for every CDR3 protein. Altogether 150,000 to 200,000 distinct CDR3 sequences are present, 70% to 75% being singletons, with the ten largest covering around 45%. Sequenced sample: sorted CD4+, CD8+, or CD8+CD57+ T cells (not recorded which) from PBMCs. The receptors stem from a human donor with aplastic anemia.

The CDR3 coding sequence is TGTGCCAGCAGAACCAGGGGAGTCACCTACGAGCAGTACTTC. It translates to CASRTRGVTYEQYF. This chain links TRBV2 with TRBJ2-7; maybe TRBD1 (6 bases). This CDR3 region has 14 residues. V lost 6 bases to trimming and J lost 2 bases, with 14 bases between them. Looked up from germline, CDR1 is SNHLY and CDR2 is FYNNEI.

The V gene is TRBV7-9, the J gene TRBJ2-7; TRBD1 matches 7 bases. V shed 5 bases, J shed 7 bases, and the junction held 8 bases outside the gene matches. CDR1 and CDR2 (germline): SEHNR, FQNEAQ (reference sequence). The CDR3 extends over 13 amino acids. CDR3 region: CASSRQGRGEQYF. In DNA form, the CDR3 reads TGTGCCAGCAGCCGACAGGGAAGAGGGGAGCAGTACTTC. Together with reference TRBV7-9 and TRBJ2-7, the CDR3 gives the full variable domain: DTGVSQNPRHKITKRGQNVTFRCDPISEHNRLYWYRQTLGQGPEFLTYFQNEAQLEKSRLLSDRFSAERPKGSFSTLEIQRTEQGDSAMYLCASSRQGRGEQYFGPGTRLTVT.

Notes on this clonotype: An end of the junction does not agree with germline; a read error may underlie this. The chain joins TRBV19 to TRBJ1-3, with D possibly TRBD1 on 5 matching bases. The CDR3 has 14 amino acids. Germline V gene lookup returns CDR1 LNHDA and CDR2 SQIVND (reference sequence). In DNA, the CDR3 is TGTGCCAGTGCTGAGACGGGGACTGGGAACACCATATATTTT. This sequence encodes CASAETGTGNTIYF.

Concerning this clonotype itself: One end of the junction fails to match germline, which may point to a read error. CDR3 amino acids: CSASGNLAGQGTQYF. For the CDR3, the DNA is TGCAGTGCTAGCGGCAACCTAGCGGGCCAAGGGACCCAGTACTTC. The chain has TRBV20-1 and TRBJ2-5; TRBD2 matches 8 bases. The CDR3 is 15 residues long. Germline CDR1 reads DFQATT; CDR2 reads SNEGSKA (reference sequence).

This rearrangement joins TRBV15 to TRBJ2-7; 7 bases match TRBD1. V gave up 3 bases and J gave up 4 bases; unmatched junction bases: 9. The CDR3 runs to 15 residues. CDR1 is LNHNV, CDR2 YYDKDF, per germline (reference sequence). This CDR3 reads CATSSPGQREYEQYF. The CDR3 DNA reads as TGTGCCACCAGCAGTCCGGGACAGAGGGAATACGAGCAGTACTTC.

This chain connects TRBV7-9 to TRBJ1-1; 10 bases map to TRBD1. The CDR3 totals 14 residues. Trimming removed 5 bases from V and 5 bases from J; junction bases left unmatched: 5. CDR1 and CDR2 (germline): SEHNR, FQNEAQ (reference sequence). CDR3 amino acids: CASSPDRGLTEAFF. CDR3 in DNA: TGTGCCAGCAGCCCTGACAGGGGGCTTACTGAAGCTTTCTTT.

This sequence joins TRBV20-1 and TRBJ2-7; TRBD1 or TRBD2 may be the D gene (5 bases each). The CDR3 runs 13 residues. Looked up from germline, CDR1 is DFQATT and CDR2 is SNEGSKA (reference sequence). CDR3 loop: CGGAPPCSYEQYV. For the CDR3, the DNA is TGCGGGGGTGCACCTCCGTGCTCCTACGAGCAGTACGTC.

This chain connects TRBV29-1 to TRBJ2-3; 12 bases map to TRBD1. CDR1 is SQVTM and CDR2 is ANQGSEA in the germline V gene. The J segment lost 2 bases and the V segment lost 7 bases, leaving 13 bases of the junction unmatched. The CDR3 is 17 amino acids. The CDR3 region is CSADGFWDRGPTDTQYF. The CDR3 nucleotides are TGCAGCGCCGATGGCTTCTGGGACAGGGGGCCCACAGATACGCAGTATTTT.

The chain is built from TRBV28 and TRBJ2-7; TRBD2 aligns across 7 bases. Germline CDR1 and CDR2: MDHEN and SYDVKM. V lost 2 bases to trimming and J lost 4 bases; unmatched junction nucleotides: 2. CDR3 length: 13 residues. This chain's CDR3 is CASSLGLGYEQYF. CDR3 DNA sequence: TGTGCCAGCAGTTTAGGACTAGGGTACGAGCAGTACTTC.

This chain joins TRBV7-2 and TRBJ2-1; D assignment may be TRBD1 or TRBD2 (5 bases each). Per the germline V gene, CDR1 is SGHTA and CDR2 is FQGNSA. This CDR3 has 14 residues. Here the CDR3 DNA reads TGTGCTAGAGATCGGGACCCCGGTTACGAAGAGCAGTTCTTC. Translation: CARDRDPGYEEQFF.

The chain has TRBV6-6 and TRBJ2-5; D is possibly TRBD1 or TRBD2 (5 bases each). Germline V gives CDR1 MNHNY, CDR2 SVGAGI (reference sequence). V shed 10 bases and J shed 5 bases, with 20 bases lying between them. This CDR3 contains 14 residues. CDR3 nucleotides: TGTGCCATCACAGCCGGGACCAATAAGGAGACCCAGTACTTC. Protein product: CAITAGTNKETQYF.

The genes are TRBV5-4 and TRBJ1-1; TRBD1 aligns across 10 bases. The ends lost 4 bases at V and 3 bases at J; junction bases unmatched: 6. Germline values: CDR1 SGHNT, CDR2 YYREEE (reference sequence). CDR3 length: 15 amino acids. Here the CDR3 DNA reads TGTGCCAGCAGCACAAGACAGGGGGCGTACACTGAAGCTTTCTTT. Translation gives CASSTRQGAYTEAFF.

The chain carries TRBV5-1 and TRBJ2-7, with D possibly being TRBD1 or TRBD2 (5 bases each). V gave up 0 bases and J gave up 0 bases, with 16 bases separating them. Germline V gene lookup returns CDR1 SGHRS and CDR2 YFSETQ. The CDR3 spans 17 residues. CDR3 region: CASSLEGTGLGSYEQYF. In DNA form, the CDR3 reads TGCGCCAGCAGCTTGGAGGGGACCGGGCTCGGCTCCTACGAGCAGTACTTC.

J is TRBJ1-1 and V is TRBV25-1; possibly TRBD1 for D (5 bases). The CDR3 extends over 17 amino acids. The V end was cut by 4 bases, the J end by 4 bases, with 22 bases between. The germline CDR1 and CDR2 sequences are MGHDK and SYGVNS. The CDR3 DNA follows: TGTGCCAGCAGTGCCCCCACGCTACGGGGAAGGGGCACTGAAGCTTTCTTT. This encodes CASSAPTLRGRGTEAFF.

With respect to this clonotype: An end of the junction differs from the germline gene, which may be a read error. The rearrangement joins TRBV10-1 to TRBJ1-1; no definite D call. This CDR3 spans 11 amino acids. Germline V gene data show CDR1 as WNHNN and CDR2 as SYGVQD (reference sequence). CDR3 in amino acids: CASSLLSEAFF. CDR3 bases: TGTGCCAGCAGCTTGTTATCTGAAGCTTTCTTT.

The chain combines TRBV7-3 with TRBJ2-1; no clear D gene. Per germline, CDR1 SGHTA and CDR2 FQGTGA. V gave up 2 bases and J gave up 4 bases, with 15 bases separating them. This CDR3 is 16 amino acids long. The CDR3: CASSLEGHELYNEQFF. CDR3 coding DNA: TGTGCCAGCAGCTTAGAAGGCCATGAACTGTACAATGAGCAGTTCTTC.

The chain has TRBV7-6 and TRBJ1-2; TRBD1 might be the D (5 bases). Trimming pared 5 bases from V and 7 bases from J, leaving 14 bases between. Germline loops: CDR1 SGHVS, CDR2 FNYEAQ. The CDR3 is 13 residues long. CDR3 DNA: TGTGCCAGCAGCCCTGGGGGTTATAGTGGCTACACCTTC. The encoded protein is CASSPGGYSGYTF. Using reference TRBV7-6 and TRBJ1-2 for the parts outside the CDR3, the full variable domain is GAGVSQSPRYKVTKRGQDVALRCDPISGHVSLYWYRQALGQGPEFLTYFNYEAQQDKSGLPNDRFSAERPEGSISTLTIQRTEQRDSAMYRCASSPGGYSGYTFGSGTRLTVV.

This CDR3 reads CSHEAAGVAYNSPLHF. The CDR3 region has the DNA TGCAGCCACGAGGCGGCGGGGGTGGCCTATAATTCACCCCTCCACTTT. The genes are TRBV29-1 and TRBJ1-6, with D tentatively TRBD1 (5 bases). This CDR3 contains 16 residues. Germline lookup yields CDR1 SQVTM and CDR2 ANQGSEA. Trimming stripped 8 bases from V and 2 bases from J, with 19 bases between.

Only a few counts were recorded for this clonotype. This sequence joins TRBV24-1 and TRBJ1-1, with D possibly matching TRBD1 (5 bases). From germline, CDR1 is KGHDR and CDR2 SFDVKD. V lost 1 base and J 1 base, leaving 24 bases between the germline ends. The CDR3 consists of 20 residues. Written as DNA, the CDR3 is TGTGCCACCAGTGATTTAGGGCCCGACAGCCATATGTTGAGGAACACTGAAGCTTTCTTT. The encoded protein is CATSDLGPDSHMLRNTEAFF.

This chain joins TRBV12-3 or TRBV12-4 and TRBJ1-2, with D tentatively TRBD1 (5 bases). The CDR3 sequence is 13 residues long. V shed 6 bases and J shed 10 bases, with 18 bases lying between them. The CDR3: CASSWQGGSAYTF. CDR3 nucleotide sequence: TGTGCCAGCAGCTGGCAGGGAGGATCCGCCTACACCTTC.

The CDR3, as DNA: TGTGCCAGCAGCGCGGTGACAGGGAGGAACACTGAAGCTTTCTTT. Amino acid sequence: CASSAVTGRNTEAFF. This rearrangement joins TRBV7-9 to TRBJ1-1, with 7 bases that match TRBD1. The V segment lost 5 bases and the J segment 1 base; nucleotides outside the gene matches: 7. The CDR3 spans 15 residues. Germline values: CDR1 SEHNR, CDR2 FQNEAQ (reference sequence).

The rearrangement joins TRBV19 to TRBJ2-1; D perhaps matches TRBD1 (6 bases). V lost 5 bases, J lost 4 bases, and 18 bases lay in between. Germline V gene data show CDR1 as LNHDA and CDR2 as SQIVND (reference sequence). This CDR3 comprises 16 residues. The chain's CDR3 is CASSLGIRGNYNEQFF. Written as DNA, the CDR3 is TGTGCCAGTAGTCTAGGGATCAGGGGAAATTACAATGAGCAGTTCTTC.

The chain uses TRBV7-6 and TRBJ1-2; tentative D call: TRBD1 (5 bases). Looked up from germline, CDR1 is SGHVS and CDR2 is FNYEAQ. This CDR3 comprises 15 residues. Trimming stripped 2 bases from V and 4 bases from J, with 14 bases between. The DNA of the CDR3 is TGTGCCAGCAGCTTATGGGCAGGGAGTCCCTATGGCTACACCTTC. Protein: CASSLWAGSPYGYTF. Combining the CDR3 with reference TRBV7-6 and TRBJ1-2 gives the whole variable domain GAGVSQSPRYKVTKRGQDVALRCDPISGHVSLYWYRQALGQGPEFLTYFNYEAQQDKSGLPNDRFSAERPEGSISTLTIQRTEQRDSAMYRCASSLWAGSPYGYTFGSGTRLTVV.

The chain links TRBV19 to TRBJ1-6, with D unresolved. The germline CDR1 and CDR2 sequences are LNHDA and SQIVND (reference sequence). V was clipped by 1 base and J by 9 bases, with 10 bases between them. This CDR3 spans 14 amino acids. This CDR3 reads CASSIGGMGSPLHF. CDR3 nucleotide sequence: TGTGCCAGTAGTATAGGTGGCATGGGTTCACCCCTCCACTTT.

A word on this clonotype: An end of the junction does not agree with germline; a read error may underlie this. The chain joins TRBV7-9 to TRBJ2-5; no reliable D call. The CDR3 is 12 amino acids. Germline values: CDR1 SEHNR, CDR2 FQNEAQ (reference sequence). The DNA of the CDR3 is TGTGCCGGCAGCTTGATGGAAGAGACCCAGTACTTC. It codes for CAGSLMEETQYF. The complete variable domain, with remaining parts taken from reference TRBV7-9 and TRBJ2-5, reads DTGVSQNPRHKITKRGQNVTFRCDPISEHNRLYWYRQTLGQGPEFLTYFQNEAQLEKSRLLSDRFSAERPKGSFSTLEIQRTEQGDSAMYLCAGSLMEETQYFGPGTRLLVL.

The count of this clonotype is one. V and J are TRBV19 and TRBJ2-1; tentatively, D is TRBD1 (5 bases). Per the germline V gene, CDR1 is LNHDA and CDR2 is SQIVND (reference sequence). There are 13 residues in the CDR3. Trimming removed 4 bases from V and 9 bases from J, with 13 bases in between. The CDR3 protein is CASSTQDSGEQFF. CDR3 nucleotide sequence: TGTGCCAGTAGTACACAGGATTCGGGTGAGCAGTTCTTC.